This T cell receptor beta chain was captured by sequencing in a study of T cells in Graves' hyperthyroidism and ophthalmopathy. There are 12 residues in the CDR3. Germline CDR1 is LGHDT and CDR2 is YNNKEL (reference sequence). V lost 1 base, J lost 7 bases, and 6 bases lay in between. No progression to ophthalmopathy during 18 months of follow-up defined stable disease. The authors took PBMCs from roughly 9.3 ml fresh peripheral blood. It was RNA transcripts that yielded the amplified TCR beta CDR3 regions. TCR CDR3 underwent first-round RT-PCR with the HTBI primer set. TCRdb re-called the multiplex PCR reads with MiXCR, one entry per CDR3 protein. Of 550,000 to 600,000 distinct CDR3 sequences in the sample, roughly 17% are singletons; the top ten hold about 17%. Study conclusions and caveats: Most thyroid clonotypes expanded above 0.001 appeared in blood too.

This clonotype was picked up many times. Its target is not known. The source of this sequence is a woman under 30 with Graves' hyperthyroidism. The rearrangement joins TRBV3-1 to TRBJ2-3, with D uncertain. Material for sequencing was blood. CDR3: CASSQGPNTQYF. In nucleotides, the CDR3 is TGTGCCAGCAGCCAAGGACCGAATACGCAGTATTTT.